This entry is about one T cell receptor beta chain. There is no known antigen for this receptor. Base qualities were left out, and no much larger clone turns up one base away. RNA was extracted with the RNeasy kit and roughly 0.45 to 1 ug was reverse transcribed using random hexamers. The immunoSEQ multiplex PCR assay, covering 54 Vbeta and 13 Jbeta segments, was used to amplify TCR beta CDR3 regions. PCR amplification bias was corrected using a synthetic template baseline for primer optimization and computational correction. In the authors' own workflow: Reads were annotated to V, D and J genes per IMGT and analyzed with immunoSEQ Analyzer, keeping only productive sequences. Clonality was computed as one minus Shannon entropy normalized by log2 of the number of productive unique sequences. For each patient and control, public and private clones were evaluated among the 100 most prevalent clones. Clones were defined as Susac-specific if absent from the healthy and MS cohorts, from 1052 published viral clones and from other ImmuneACCESS disease sequences. In TCRdb, the public reads were trimmed at Q25 with fastp and aligned with MiXCR, with productive beta chains retained. Entries are consolidated by CDR3 protein sequence, retaining the most common genes and DNA. The V and J calls come from TCRdb's annotation, not from the publication. In all, the sample holds fewer than 300,000 distinct CDR3 sequences, and about 85% of those were seen once. Over 0.1% of the sample belongs to the ten largest clones.

Trimming takes 6 bases off V and 0 bases off J; junction bases not matched to a gene: 7. The germline V gene specifies MDHEN as CDR1 and SYDVKM as CDR2. Taken from cysteine to phenylalanine, the CDR3 has 15 residues. Here the CDR3 DNA is all that survives: 45 bases in frame from base 1. The sample belongs to a study of CD8 T cells in Susac syndrome (dated by TCRdb to the late 2010s). Notes on the research overall: Repertoire sequencing was used to test whether CD8+ T cell activation and differentiation in Susac syndrome was antigen driven. CD8+ T cell repertoire clonality was compared between around eleven healthy donors, approximately 14 Susac syndrome patients and roughly 15 multiple sclerosis patients.

Results and caveats for the whole study, not just this receptor: The TCR sequencing and HLA analysis was acknowledged to have included a relatively small number of individuals.

High-throughput TCR beta sequencing profiled peripheral blood CD8+ and CD4+ T cells from healthy donors, Susac syndrome patients and multiple sclerosis patients. Multiple sclerosis controls were treatment-naive patients with stable or active relapsing-remitting disease fulfilling revised McDonald criteria. CD8+ TEMRA cells were enriched by FACS, while bulk CD8+ and CD4+ T cells were purified by magnetic negative isolation. Blood was drawn into EDTA tubes, processed within 24 hours, and PBMCs were isolated by density gradient centrifugation. PBMCs intended for TCR sequencing were frozen in liquid nitrogen and were later thawed in a 37 degrees C water bath. Purity of sorted or isolated CD4+, CD8+ and CD8+ TEMRA cells was at least 90%.

This receptor was identified in a human donor with multiple sclerosis. Recombination joined TRBV28 with TRBJ2-7; a stretch of 8 junction bases matches TRBD2. Sequencing was performed on CD8+ T cells from PBMCs. The nucleotide sequence is given as TGTGCCAGCAGCGGACTAGCTGATACCTCCTACGAGCAGTACTTC. This encodes CASSGLADTSYEQYF.